One T cell receptor beta chain is described in this entry. The antigen is not known. PCR amplification relied on 60 Vbeta primers (plus 13 Jbeta primers). This table comes from immunoSEQ multiplex PCR, and its TCRdb copy is limited to in-frame clones, with some not included. Recorded for this sample: fewer than 200,000 clones. This sample is part of a study of cytomegalovirus exposure and HLA in healthy donors. Broader study findings: Relative to the approximately 700-donor mean, N-insertions were reportedly fewer in an Asian-associated ancestry cluster in a later analysis. Earlier findings revealed that most TCR beta V segments proved productive either about 90% or about 30% of the time.

Sample: PBMCs. This sequence was found in a woman aged 60-75 years in good health and CMV-seronegative.

The CDR3 sequence is CASSYLRGTNEKLFF. Written as DNA, the CDR3 is TGTGCCAGCAGTTACTTACGGGGGACTAATGAAAAACTGTTTTTT. This sequence joins TRBV6-5 and TRBJ1-4, with TRBD1 as a possible D gene (5 bases). The CDR3 sequence is 15 residues long. V lost 1 base, J lost 2 bases, and 8 bases lay in between. Germline V lookup: CDR1 MNHEY, CDR2 SVGAGI.